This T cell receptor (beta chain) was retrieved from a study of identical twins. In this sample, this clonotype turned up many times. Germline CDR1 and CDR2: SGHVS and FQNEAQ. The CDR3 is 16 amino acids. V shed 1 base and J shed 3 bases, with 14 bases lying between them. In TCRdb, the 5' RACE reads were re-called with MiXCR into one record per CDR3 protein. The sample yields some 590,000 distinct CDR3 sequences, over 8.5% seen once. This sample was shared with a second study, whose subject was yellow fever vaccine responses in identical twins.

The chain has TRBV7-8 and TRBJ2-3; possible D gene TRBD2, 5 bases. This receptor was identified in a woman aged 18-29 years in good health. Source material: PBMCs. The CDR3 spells CASSLVDRPGTDTQYF. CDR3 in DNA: TGTGCCAGCAGCTTAGTTGATAGGCCGGGGACAGATACGCAGTATTTT.